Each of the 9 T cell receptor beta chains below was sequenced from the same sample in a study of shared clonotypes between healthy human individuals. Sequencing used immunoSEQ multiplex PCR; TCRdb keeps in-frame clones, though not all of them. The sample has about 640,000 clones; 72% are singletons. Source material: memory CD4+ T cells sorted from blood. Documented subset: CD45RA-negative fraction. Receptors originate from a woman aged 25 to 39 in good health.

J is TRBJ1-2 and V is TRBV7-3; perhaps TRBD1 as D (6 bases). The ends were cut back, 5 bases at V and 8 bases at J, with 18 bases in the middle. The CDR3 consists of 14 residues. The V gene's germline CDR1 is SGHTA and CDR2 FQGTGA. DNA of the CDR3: TGTGCCAGCAGCCCTGAAACAGGGCTCGGAGGCTACACCTTC. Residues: CASSPETGLGGYTF.

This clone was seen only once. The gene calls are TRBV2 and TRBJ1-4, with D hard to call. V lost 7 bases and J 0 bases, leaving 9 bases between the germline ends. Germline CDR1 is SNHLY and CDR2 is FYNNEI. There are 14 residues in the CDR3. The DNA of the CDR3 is TGTGCCAGCAAGCCCTCCACAACTAATGAAAAACTGTTTTTT. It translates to CASKPSTTNEKLFF.

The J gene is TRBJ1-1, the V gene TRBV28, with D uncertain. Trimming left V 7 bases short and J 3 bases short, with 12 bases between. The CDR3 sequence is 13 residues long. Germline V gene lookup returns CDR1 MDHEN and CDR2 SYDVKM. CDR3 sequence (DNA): TGTGCCAGCACCTCATATGGGTACACTGAAGCTTTCTTT. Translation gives CASTSYGYTEAFF.

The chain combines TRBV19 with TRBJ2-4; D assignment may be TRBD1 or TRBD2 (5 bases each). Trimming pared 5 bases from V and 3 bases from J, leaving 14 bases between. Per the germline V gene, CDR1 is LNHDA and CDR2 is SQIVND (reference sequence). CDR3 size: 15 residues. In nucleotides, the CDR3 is TGTGCCAGTAGTGGGGCGGGTAGTTACAAAAACATTCAGTACTTC. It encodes CASSGAGSYKNIQYF.

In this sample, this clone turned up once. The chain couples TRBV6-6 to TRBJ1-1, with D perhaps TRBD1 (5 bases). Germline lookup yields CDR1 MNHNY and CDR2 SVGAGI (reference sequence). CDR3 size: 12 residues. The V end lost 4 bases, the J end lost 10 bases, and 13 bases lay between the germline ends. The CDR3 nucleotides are TGTGCCAGCAGTTTAGGCAGGGCTTTAGCTTTCTTT. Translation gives CASSLGRALAFF.

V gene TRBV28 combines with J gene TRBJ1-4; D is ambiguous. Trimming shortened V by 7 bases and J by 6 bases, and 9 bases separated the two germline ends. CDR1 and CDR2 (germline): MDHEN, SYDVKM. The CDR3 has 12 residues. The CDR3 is CASTSSHEKLFF. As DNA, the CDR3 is TGTGCCAGCACGAGTTCTCATGAAAAACTGTTTTTT.

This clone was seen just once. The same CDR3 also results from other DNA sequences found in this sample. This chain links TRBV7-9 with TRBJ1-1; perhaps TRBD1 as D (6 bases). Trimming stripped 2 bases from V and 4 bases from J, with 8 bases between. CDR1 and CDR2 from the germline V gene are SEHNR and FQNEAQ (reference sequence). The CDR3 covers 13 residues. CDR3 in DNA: TGTGCCAGCAGCTTAAAGGGGGGCACTGAAGCTTTCTTT. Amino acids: CASSLKGGTEAFF.

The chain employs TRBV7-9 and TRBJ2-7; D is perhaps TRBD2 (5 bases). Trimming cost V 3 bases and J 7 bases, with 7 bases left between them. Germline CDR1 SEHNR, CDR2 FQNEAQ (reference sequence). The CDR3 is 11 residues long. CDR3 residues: CASSFRGEQYF. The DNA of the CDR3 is TGTGCCAGCAGCTTTAGAGGGGAGCAGTACTTC.

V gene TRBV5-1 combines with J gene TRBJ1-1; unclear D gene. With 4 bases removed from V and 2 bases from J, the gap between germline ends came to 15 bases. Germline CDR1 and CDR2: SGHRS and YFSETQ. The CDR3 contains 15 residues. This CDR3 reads CASSPSDARNTEAFF. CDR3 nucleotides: TGCGCCAGCAGCCCCTCGGACGCGCGAAACACTGAAGCTTTCTTT.